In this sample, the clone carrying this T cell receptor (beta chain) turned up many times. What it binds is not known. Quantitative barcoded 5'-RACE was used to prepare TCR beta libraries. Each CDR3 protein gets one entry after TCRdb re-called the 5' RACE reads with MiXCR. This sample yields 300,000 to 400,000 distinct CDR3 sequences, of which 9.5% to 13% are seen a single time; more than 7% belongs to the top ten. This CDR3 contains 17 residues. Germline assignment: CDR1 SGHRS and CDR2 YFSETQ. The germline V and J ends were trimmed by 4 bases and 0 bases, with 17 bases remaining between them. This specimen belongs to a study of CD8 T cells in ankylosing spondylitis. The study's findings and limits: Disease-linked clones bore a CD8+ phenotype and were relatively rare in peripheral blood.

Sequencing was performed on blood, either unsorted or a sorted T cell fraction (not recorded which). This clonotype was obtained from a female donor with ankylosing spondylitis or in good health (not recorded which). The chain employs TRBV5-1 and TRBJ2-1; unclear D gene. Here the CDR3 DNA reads TGCGCCAGCAGCACTCAACCCACACCACGCTCCTACAATGAGCAGTTCTTC. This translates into CASSTQPTPRSYNEQFF.